Listed below are T cell receptor beta chains from one sample, sequenced in a study of T cell repertoires in cytomegalovirus infection. Via MiXCR, TCRdb re-called the reads, giving one row per CDR3 protein. This table has a few hundred thousand distinct CDR3 sequences, 9.1% appearing once. Sequenced: PBMCs. The receptors were sampled from a human donor in good health (CMV status not recorded). Some clones in this sample may be carry-over from other donors' samples. Each CDR3 is given with its conserved first and last residue. The order of the fields is V gene, D gene, J gene, clone size, CDR3 protein, CDR3 DNA. The D gene is left open where the match is weak. Size values are once, few and many counts, or a class for expanded clones, and some rows have none.

v_gene: TRBV28; d_gene: TRBD1; j_gene: TRBJ2-7; abundance: few; CDR3aa: CASSSEQGPSYEQYF; CDR3nt: TGTGCCAGCAGTTCGGAACAGGGGCCGTCCTACGAGCAGTACTTC
v_gene: TRBV7-6; d_gene: -; j_gene: TRBJ1-6; abundance: many; CDR3aa: CASSLRAGSDNSPLHF; CDR3nt: TGTGCCAGCAGCTTAAGGGCAGGATCGGATAATTCACCCCTCCACTTT
v_gene: TRBV7-2; d_gene: TRBD2; j_gene: TRBJ2-7; abundance: many; CDR3aa: CASSGPGLAGREQYF; CDR3nt: TGTGCCAGCAGCGGTCCGGGACTAGCGGGTCGCGAGCAGTACTTC
v_gene: TRBV7-2; d_gene: -; j_gene: TRBJ1-5; abundance: many; CDR3aa: CASGVREGGSNQPQHF; CDR3nt: TGTGCCAGCGGGGTCAGGGAGGGAGGGAGCAATCAGCCCCAGCATTTT
v_gene: TRBV11-3; d_gene: -; j_gene: TRBJ1-6; abundance: few; CDR3aa: CASSLNGGTDLPLHF; CDR3nt: TGTGCCAGCAGCTTAAACGGAGGGACGGATCTACCCCTCCACTTT
v_gene: TRBV28; d_gene: -; j_gene: TRBJ2-5; abundance: few; CDR3aa: CASSLSGSGKTQYF; CDR3nt: TGTGCCAGCAGCTTGTCAGGGTCTGGAAAGACCCAGTACTTC
v_gene: TRBV7-2; d_gene: -; j_gene: TRBJ2-3; abundance: many; CDR3aa: CASSSPPGSFGDTQYF; CDR3nt: TGTGCCAGCAGCTCTCCCCCGGGGTCCTTTGGAGATACGCAGTATTTT
v_gene: TRBV7-9; d_gene: -; j_gene: TRBJ1-1; abundance: many; CDR3aa: CASSFVTGRDAFF; CDR3nt: TGTGCCAGCAGCTTCGTTACAGGGCGAGATGCTTTCTTT
v_gene: TRBV29-1; d_gene: -; j_gene: TRBJ1-2; abundance: few; CDR3aa: CSVVRDKGSGGYTF; CDR3nt: TGCAGCGTTGTACGGGACAAGGGTTCGGGCGGCTACACCTTC
v_gene: TRBV15; d_gene: -; j_gene: TRBJ1-3; abundance: many; CDR3aa: CATSRYRRGNSGNTIYF; CDR3nt: TGTGCCACCAGCCGATACCGAAGAGGAAACTCTGGAAACACCATATATTTT
v_gene: TRBV2; d_gene: -; j_gene: TRBJ2-5; abundance: -; CDR3aa: CASSEDFQETQYF; CDR3nt: TGTGCCAGCAGTGAAGACTTCCAAGAGACCCAGTACTTC
v_gene: TRBV12-3/TRBV12-4; d_gene: TRBD2; j_gene: TRBJ2-5; abundance: few; CDR3aa: CASSLVGGGAYQETQYF; CDR3nt: TGTGCCAGCAGTTTAGTAGGCGGGGGGGCGTACCAAGAGACCCAGTACTTC
v_gene: TRBV6-2/TRBV6-3; d_gene: -; j_gene: TRBJ1-5; abundance: many; CDR3aa: CASSFNFRGNQPQHF; CDR3nt: TGTGCCAGCAGCTTCAACTTCCGGGGGAATCAGCCCCAGCATTTT
v_gene: TRBV28; d_gene: -; j_gene: TRBJ1-2; abundance: few; CDR3aa: CATGGAGNGYTF; CDR3nt: TGTGCCACCGGGGGCGCAGGAAATGGCTACACCTTC
v_gene: TRBV7-2; d_gene: TRBD1; j_gene: TRBJ1-3; abundance: many; CDR3aa: CASSTRQGGTGNTIYF; CDR3nt: TGTGCCAGCAGCACTCGACAGGGTGGCACTGGAAACACCATATATTTT
v_gene: TRBV4-1; d_gene: -; j_gene: TRBJ1-1; abundance: -; CDR3aa: CASSQEDRTGSSFF; CDR3nt: TGCGCCAGCAGCCAAGAAGACAGGACCGGCTCTAGTTTCTTT
v_gene: TRBV7-2; d_gene: -; j_gene: TRBJ1-1; abundance: many; CDR3aa: CASSLEGRGTTEAFF; CDR3nt: TGTGCCAGCAGCTTAGAGGGCAGGGGAACAACTGAAGCTTTCTTT
v_gene: TRBV7-2; d_gene: -; j_gene: TRBJ1-2; abundance: many; CDR3aa: CASTLSRAANYGYTF; CDR3nt: TGTGCCAGCACCCTTAGTCGGGCCGCGAACTATGGCTACACCTTC
v_gene: TRBV30; d_gene: TRBD1; j_gene: TRBJ2-1; abundance: few; CDR3aa: CAWSVRTGGLSYNEQFF; CDR3nt: TGTGCCTGGAGTGTACGGACAGGAGGTCTCTCCTACAATGAGCAGTTCTTC
v_gene: TRBV7-2; d_gene: TRBD1; j_gene: TRBJ2-5; abundance: -; CDR3aa: CASSQTGDFQETQYF; CDR3nt: TGTGCCAGCAGCCAGACAGGGGATTTTCAAGAGACCCAGTACTTC
v_gene: TRBV19; d_gene: TRBD1; j_gene: TRBJ1-1; abundance: few; CDR3aa: CATVKGQHTEAFF; CDR3nt: TGTGCCACCGTGAAGGGACAGCACACTGAAGCTTTCTTT
v_gene: TRBV11-2; d_gene: -; j_gene: TRBJ2-3; abundance: -; CDR3aa: CASSLGRRGLRNTQYF; CDR3nt: TGTGCCAGCAGCTTAGGTCGTCGGGGATTGAGGAATACGCAGTATTTT
v_gene: TRBV7-2; d_gene: TRBD1; j_gene: TRBJ2-7; abundance: many; CDR3aa: CASSANRGLDEQYF; CDR3nt: TGTGCCAGCAGCGCAAACAGGGGTTTGGATGAGCAGTACTTC
v_gene: TRBV7-9; d_gene: -; j_gene: TRBJ2-3; abundance: many; CDR3aa: CASSLERAADTQYF; CDR3nt: TGTGCCAGCAGCTTAGAACGGGCTGCCGATACGCAGTATTTT
v_gene: TRBV7-2; d_gene: -; j_gene: TRBJ2-1; abundance: many; CDR3aa: CASSFTVSYNEQFF; CDR3nt: TGTGCCAGCAGCTTCACAGTCTCCTACAATGAGCAGTTCTTC
v_gene: TRBV28; d_gene: -; j_gene: TRBJ2-2; abundance: many; CDR3aa: CASTTQRTGELFF; CDR3nt: TGTGCCAGCACTACCCAAAGGACCGGGGAGCTGTTTTTT
v_gene: TRBV5-1; d_gene: TRBD2; j_gene: TRBJ2-1; abundance: -; CDR3aa: CASTGTSGSNEQFF; CDR3nt: TGCGCCAGCACCGGGACTAGCGGTAGCAATGAGCAGTTCTTC
v_gene: TRBV15; d_gene: -; j_gene: TRBJ2-7; abundance: -; CDR3aa: CATSLGPGRYEQYF; CDR3nt: TGTGCCACCAGCTTGGGCCCTGGCCGCTACGAGCAGTACTTC
v_gene: TRBV7-2; d_gene: -; j_gene: TRBJ1-6; abundance: many; CDR3aa: CASHTPPRGSSPLHF; CDR3nt: TGTGCCAGCCACACTCCCCCCAGGGGCTCTTCACCCCTCCACTTT
v_gene: TRBV5-1; d_gene: -; j_gene: TRBJ1-1; abundance: -; CDR3aa: CASSLEEGSNTEAFF; CDR3nt: TGCGCCAGCAGCTTGGAGGAGGGCTCGAACACTGAAGCTTTCTTT
v_gene: TRBV28; d_gene: TRBD1; j_gene: TRBJ1-1; abundance: -; CDR3aa: CASSLLGQGGTEAFF; CDR3nt: TGTGCCAGCAGTTTACTGGGGCAGGGGGGCACTGAAGCTTTCTTT
v_gene: TRBV2; d_gene: -; j_gene: TRBJ2-7; abundance: -; CDR3aa: CASSARAPYEQYF; CDR3nt: TGTGCCAGCAGTGCCCGGGCCCCCTACGAGCAGTACTTC
v_gene: TRBV7-4; d_gene: -; j_gene: TRBJ1-2; abundance: many; CDR3aa: CASSLETVNYGYTF; CDR3nt: TGTGCCAGCAGCTTAGAGACAGTTAACTATGGCTACACCTTC
v_gene: TRBV27; d_gene: -; j_gene: TRBJ1-2; abundance: few; CDR3aa: CASSLGGRTNYGYTF; CDR3nt: TGTGCCAGCAGTTTAGGGGGCAGAACTAACTATGGCTACACCTTC
v_gene: TRBV6-1; d_gene: TRBD1; j_gene: TRBJ2-7; abundance: many; CDR3aa: CASRSGTGGREQYF; CDR3nt: TGTGCCAGCAGGTCCGGGACAGGGGGTCGCGAGCAGTACTTC
v_gene: TRBV6-6; d_gene: TRBD1; j_gene: TRBJ1-2; abundance: -; CDR3aa: CASSPATGSYGYTF; CDR3nt: TGTGCCAGCAGCCCTGCGACAGGGTCCTATGGCTACACCTTC
v_gene: TRBV4-1; d_gene: TRBD1; j_gene: TRBJ2-7; abundance: -; CDR3aa: CASSQAWGTGGMYEQYF; CDR3nt: TGCGCCAGCAGCCAAGCCTGGGGGACAGGGGGTATGTACGAGCAGTACTTC
v_gene: TRBV7-9; d_gene: -; j_gene: TRBJ2-7; abundance: few; CDR3aa: CASSRSDREGEQYF; CDR3nt: TGTGCCAGCAGCCGGTCGGACAGGGAGGGCGAGCAGTACTTC
v_gene: TRBV7-2; d_gene: -; j_gene: TRBJ1-1; abundance: many; CDR3aa: CASSLGPDRTSTEAFF; CDR3nt: TGTGCCAGCAGCTTAGGACCAGACAGGACCAGCACTGAAGCTTTCTTT
v_gene: TRBV7-8; d_gene: -; j_gene: TRBJ2-3; abundance: many; CDR3aa: CASSPLAASTDTQYF; CDR3nt: TGTGCCAGCAGCCCGCTAGCCGCTAGCACAGATACGCAGTATTTT
v_gene: TRBV15; d_gene: -; j_gene: TRBJ2-3; abundance: -; CDR3aa: CATSSRVAGTDTQYF; CDR3nt: TGTGCCACCAGCAGCCGGGTAGCCGGGACAGATACGCAGTATTTT
v_gene: TRBV20-1; d_gene: -; j_gene: TRBJ2-2; abundance: -; CDR3aa: CSARLNPRQLFF; CDR3nt: TGCAGTGCTAGGTTGAACCCCCGACAGCTGTTTTTT
v_gene: TRBV7-2; d_gene: TRBD2; j_gene: TRBJ2-1; abundance: many; CDR3aa: CASSLALAGGSGEQFF; CDR3nt: TGTGCCAGCAGCTTAGCCCTAGCGGGGGGTAGCGGTGAGCAGTTCTTC
v_gene: TRBV7-2; d_gene: TRBD1; j_gene: TRBJ1-6; abundance: many; CDR3aa: CASSSRQGNYNSPLHF; CDR3nt: TGTGCCAGCAGCTCCCGACAGGGAAACTATAATTCACCCCTCCACTTT
v_gene: TRBV29-1; d_gene: -; j_gene: TRBJ1-5; abundance: many; CDR3aa: CSVGQVNQPQHF; CDR3nt: TGCAGCGTTGGACAGGTCAATCAGCCCCAGCATTTT
v_gene: TRBV7-9; d_gene: -; j_gene: TRBJ2-3; abundance: many; CDR3aa: CATERTDTQYF; CDR3nt: TGTGCCACCGAGCGGACAGATACGCAGTATTTT
v_gene: TRBV6-2/TRBV6-3; d_gene: -; j_gene: TRBJ1-6; abundance: few; CDR3aa: CASSASRVGGLPLHF; CDR3nt: TGTGCCAGCTCCGCATCGAGGGTCGGGGGTTTACCCCTCCACTTT
v_gene: TRBV7-2; d_gene: -; j_gene: TRBJ2-4; abundance: few; CDR3aa: CASSFTGVNIQYF; CDR3nt: TGTGCCAGCAGCTTCACCGGGGTAAACATTCAGTACTTC
v_gene: TRBV28; d_gene: TRBD1; j_gene: TRBJ1-2; abundance: few; CDR3aa: CASSLDFEGARGGYTF; CDR3nt: TGTGCCAGCAGTTTAGACTTTGAGGGGGCGCGTGGTGGCTACACCTTC
v_gene: TRBV12-3/TRBV12-4; d_gene: -; j_gene: TRBJ2-7; abundance: many; CDR3aa: CASSPSQEQYF; CDR3nt: TGTGCCAGCAGTCCCTCACAAGAGCAGTACTTC
v_gene: TRBV5-1; d_gene: -; j_gene: TRBJ1-2; abundance: many; CDR3aa: CASSLIGQTYGYTF; CDR3nt: TGCGCCAGCAGCTTAATCGGACAGACCTATGGCTACACCTTC
v_gene: TRBV6-2/TRBV6-3; d_gene: TRBD1; j_gene: TRBJ1-2; abundance: -; CDR3aa: CASSYLSTGAVYGYTF; CDR3nt: TGTGCCAGCAGTTACCTTTCGACAGGGGCGGTCTATGGCTACACCTTC
v_gene: TRBV5-1; d_gene: TRBD2; j_gene: TRBJ2-1; abundance: few; CDR3aa: CASKLAGGNEQFF; CDR3nt: TGCGCCAGCAAACTAGCGGGGGGGAATGAGCAGTTCTTC
v_gene: TRBV5-5; d_gene: -; j_gene: TRBJ2-5; abundance: few; CDR3aa: CASSRGDSDQETQYF; CDR3nt: TGTGCCAGCAGCCGCGGGGACAGCGATCAAGAGACCCAGTACTTC
v_gene: TRBV4-1; d_gene: TRBD1; j_gene: TRBJ2-6; abundance: many; CDR3aa: CASSQDYRGSPGANVLTF; CDR3nt: TGCGCCAGCAGCCAAGATTACAGGGGGTCCCCTGGGGCCAACGTCCTGACTTTC
v_gene: TRBV20-1; d_gene: TRBD1; j_gene: TRBJ2-4; abundance: few; CDR3aa: CSARGGQDLKNIQYF; CDR3nt: TGCAGTGCTAGAGGGGGACAGGACCTCAAAAACATTCAGTACTTC
v_gene: TRBV7-2; d_gene: -; j_gene: TRBJ1-6; abundance: many; CDR3aa: CASSPPGVQGPSPLHF; CDR3nt: TGTGCCAGCAGCCCACCCGGGGTACAGGGCCCTTCACCCCTCCACTTT
v_gene: TRBV4-2; d_gene: -; j_gene: TRBJ1-1; abundance: many; CDR3aa: CASSQGVSLNTEAFF; CDR3nt: TGTGCCAGCAGCCAAGGGGTCAGTCTTAACACTGAAGCTTTCTTT
v_gene: TRBV6-1; d_gene: -; j_gene: TRBJ1-3; abundance: few; CDR3aa: CASSERQNRGNTIYF; CDR3nt: TGTGCCAGCAGTGAACGGCAGAATCGTGGAAACACCATATATTTT